Listed below are T cell receptor beta chains from one sample, sequenced in a study of OX40 agonist ivuxolimab in advanced cancers. Method: immunoSEQ multiplex PCR; TCRdb's copy keeps in-frame clones and lacks some. Of roughly 53,000 clones in the sample, about four fifths were seen once. The input for sequencing was CD4+ or CD8+ T cells sorted from blood, taken in a trial of the OX40 agonist ivuxolimab. The origin of the receptors is an adult with an advanced solid tumor such as melanoma, head and neck, liver or kidney cancer. Both conserved end residues are part of each CDR3. The D gene is left open where the match is weak. Expanded clones get a size class; other rows say once, few or many, or leave the size out.

size	D	J	V	DNA	CDR3
once	TRBD1	TRBJ2-7	TRBV2	TGTGCCAGCAAGGGCCGGGGGACAGGGGAATACGAGCAGTACTTC	CASKGRGTGEYEQYF
NA	NA	TRBJ1-2	TRBV6-1	TGTGCCAGCAGCCCGATGGCGAACTATGGCTACACCTTC	CASSPMANYGYTF
NA	NA	TRBJ1-1	TRBV7-2	TGTGCCAGCAGCTGGGGGTTTGGCGGCACTGAAGCTTTCTTT	CASSWGFGGTEAFF
NA	NA	TRBJ2-1	TRBV14	TGTGCCAGCAGCCAAGAGTTAAGTACAGTGCAGTTCTTC	CASSQELSTVQFF
NA	NA	TRBJ1-5	TRBV11-2	TGTGCCAGCAGCTCGGTAAATCAGCCCCAGCATTTT	CASSSVNQPQHF
NA	NA	TRBJ2-7	TRBV5-5	TGTGCCAGCAGCTTGGACCTTTCCCCTAGGTGGGGCTCCTACGAGCAGTACTTC	CASSLDLSPRWGSYEQYF
NA	TRBD1	TRBJ2-7	TRBV6-1	TGTGCCAGCAGTGGGGACAGGGGGTATGTCGAGCAGTACTTC	CASSGDRGYVEQYF
NA	NA	TRBJ2-1	TRBV11-2	TGTGCCAGCAGCTTGGACCGGGACCGTTTTGAGTTCTTC	CASSLDRDRFEFF
NA	NA	TRBJ2-1	TRBV11-3	TGTGCCAGCAGCGGGTCGAGAGGGCCCCTAAATGAGCAGTTCTTC	CASSGSRGPLNEQFF
NA	NA	TRBJ2-2	TRBV2	TGTGCCAGCAGTGTCCTTAAGAACACCGGGGAGCTGTTTTTT	CASSVLKNTGELFF
NA	NA	TRBJ2-7	TRBV10-1	TGCGCCAGCAGTAGCGAACTCAGGAGACCAGGGGACGAGCAGTACTTC	CASSSELRRPGDEQYF
NA	NA	TRBJ2-7	TRBV14	TGTGCCAGCAGCCGAGGACAGCGGCGGGAGCAGTACTTC	CASSRGQRREQYF
NA	NA	TRBJ2-7	TRBV5-1	TGCGCCAGCAGCTTGGCCGAGACAGTGAACTACGAGCAGTACTTC	CASSLAETVNYEQYF
NA	NA	TRBJ2-4	TRBV4-1	TGCGCCAGCAGCCAAGAACGCACGGCCAAAAACATTCAGTACTTC	CASSQERTAKNIQYF
NA	NA	TRBJ1-2	TRBV21-1	TGTGCCAGCAGCAAAGATCTGGCAGTGCCAGCTAACTATGGCTACACCTTC	CASSKDLAVPANYGYTF
NA	NA	TRBJ2-1	TRBV29-1	TGCAGCGTTTACCACGGACTATACAATGAGCAGTTCTTC	CSVYHGLYNEQFF
NA	TRBD1	TRBJ1-3	TRBV7-9	TGTGCCAGCAGCACAGGGGGATCTGGAAACACCATATATTTT	CASSTGGSGNTIYF
NA	NA	TRBJ1-1	TRBV19	TGTGCCAGTAGTACGAGGGGAGACACTGAAGCTTTCTTT	CASSTRGDTEAFF
NA	NA	TRBJ2-2	TRBV11-3	TGTGCCAGCAGCCTAGAGACCGGGGAGCTGTTTTTT	CASSLETGELFF
NA	NA	TRBJ1-4	TRBV25-1	TGTGCCAGCAGTGAATACAACCTCGGGGAAAAACTGTTTTTT	CASSEYNLGEKLFF
few	NA	TRBJ2-2	TRBV18	TGTGCCAGCTCACCACTCGGAACCGGGGAGCTGTTTTTT	CASSPLGTGELFF
few	NA	TRBJ1-1	TRBV18	TGTGCCAGCTCTCCAAATATGAACACTGAAGCTTTCTTT	CASSPNMNTEAFF
NA	NA	TRBJ1-5	TRBV2	TGTGCCAGCAGTGGAATAAATCAGCCCCAGCATTTT	CASSGINQPQHF
once	NA	TRBJ2-2	TRBV7-3	TGTGCCAGCAGCCCACGGGAGAACACCGGGGAGCTGTTTTTT	CASSPRENTGELFF
NA	NA	TRBJ2-5	TRBV18	TGTGCCAGCTCGTCCACGCGTCAAGAGACCCAGTACTTC	CASSSTRQETQYF
NA	NA	TRBJ2-3	TRBV5-5	TGTGCCAGCAGCCTCGTTGGGTCCACAGATACGCAGTATTTT	CASSLVGSTDTQYF
few	TRBD1	TRBJ2-7	TRBV5-6	TGTGCCAGCAGCTTCTTCGGACAGGGGACGTTCTACGAGCAGTACTTC	CASSFFGQGTFYEQYF
once	NA	TRBJ1-2	TRBV18	TGTGCCAGCTCACCAAATCAGGGAGCGGCTAACTATGGCTACACCTTC	CASSPNQGAANYGYTF
few	NA	TRBJ1-2	TRBV29-1	TGCAGCGTTGTGATTGTGGGCGGAGGTGGCTACACCTTC	CSVVIVGGGGYTF